Listed below are T cell receptor beta chains from one sample, sequenced in a study of T cell responses to AZD1222 COVID-19 vaccine. Measured with immunoSEQ multiplex PCR; TCRdb has only the in-frame clones, and not every one. Of about 160,000 clones in the sample, roughly 90% were seen once. The specimen was peripheral blood, collected 28 days after the second AZD1222 dose. These receptors came from an adult who received the AZD1222 COVID-19 vaccine. Both conserved end residues are part of each CDR3.

TRBV6-5	TRBJ2-7	CASSTHRGYEQYF
TRBV7-8	TRBJ1-1	CASSSRGGVNTEAFF
TRBV6-5	TRBJ1-2	CASRRAGDEWSGYTF
TRBV20-1	TRBJ1-2	CSASRNGYGYTF
TRBV6-2/TRBV6-3	TRBJ1-5	CASSPGTGPRRPQHF
TRBV7-6	TRBJ2-7	CASSLAPDGTYEQYF
TRBV6-5	TRBJ1-4	CASSARNSLGEKLFF
TRBV18	TRBJ2-1	CASSPVAGGSYNEQFF
TRBV4-2	TRBJ2-7	CASSQNGVGSYEQYF
TRBV11-1	TRBJ1-1	CASSQAEFNTEAFF
TRBV2	TRBJ2-7	CASSGGLTYEQYF
TRBV20-1	TRBJ2-7	CGAGGGYEQYF
TRBV6-5	TRBJ1-5	CATTTGTVNQPQHF
TRBV30	TRBJ1-2	CAWSVWGAEGYTF
TRBV7-2	TRBJ1-1	CASSLYGVLNTEAFF
TRBV5-1	TRBJ2-5	CASSGQGYQETQYF
TRBV6-5	TRBJ1-3	CASSSTGTGNTIYF
TRBV10-3	TRBJ1-1	CAISEVLNTEAFF
TRBV6-5	TRBJ2-7	CASRSASPYEQYF
TRBV5-1	TRBJ1-4	CASSPISGTPEEKLFF
TRBV29-1	TRBJ1-1	CSIQVTEAFF
TRBV15	TRBJ2-3	CATQTGDLADTQYF
TRBV3-1/TRBV3-2	TRBJ1-2	CASSRAPEQGARGYTF
TRBV6-5	TRBJ1-2	CASSYSMGPGYTF
TRBV5-5	TRBJ1-1	CASSLSLRGRLQHTEAFF
TRBV2	TRBJ1-2	CADQQGTNGYTF
TRBV9	TRBJ1-3	CASSAGTVRNTIYF
TRBV7-9	TRBJ2-1	CASSYNRADEQFF
TRBV2	TRBJ2-7	CASSPGTGTHEQYF
TRBV4-3	TRBJ1-1	CASSQGLFGDTEAFF
TRBV10-1	TRBJ2-2	CASRTGSTGELFF
TRBV11-1	TRBJ1-6	CASSLIRINSPLHF
TRBV3-1/TRBV3-2	TRBJ2-7	CASSQEWLRGGEQYF